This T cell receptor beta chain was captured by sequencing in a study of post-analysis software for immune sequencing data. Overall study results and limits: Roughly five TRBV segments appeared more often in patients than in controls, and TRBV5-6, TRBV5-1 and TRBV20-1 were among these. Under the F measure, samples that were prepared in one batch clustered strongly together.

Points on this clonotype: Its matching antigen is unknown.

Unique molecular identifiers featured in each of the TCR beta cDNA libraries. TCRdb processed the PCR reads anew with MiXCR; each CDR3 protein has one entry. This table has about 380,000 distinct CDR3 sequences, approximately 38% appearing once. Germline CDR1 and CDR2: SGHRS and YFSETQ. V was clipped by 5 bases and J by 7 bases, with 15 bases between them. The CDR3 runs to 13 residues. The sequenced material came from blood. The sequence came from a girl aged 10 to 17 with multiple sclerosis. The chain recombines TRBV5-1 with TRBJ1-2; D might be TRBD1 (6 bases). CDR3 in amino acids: CASSLPGEAGYTF. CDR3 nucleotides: TGCGCCAGCAGTCTTCCAGGGGAGGCTGGCTACACCTTC.